These T cell receptor beta chains were read from a single sample in a study of CD8+ T cells in alopecia areata. Profiled with immunoSEQ multiplex PCR; TCRdb holds only in-frame clones, not every one. The table has 150,000 to 200,000 clones, over 55% seen once. Sequenced here: CD4+ T cells sorted from blood, sampled at week 24, from a patient treated with tofacitinib. Receptor source: a human donor with alopecia areata. Each CDR3 is given with its conserved first and last residue. D genes are given only for firm matches. Some rows have no size entry. The others give once, few or many, or a class for an expanded clone.

J gene	clone size	D gene	V gene	CDR3 DNA	CDR3 protein
TRBJ2-4	few	-	TRBV29-1	TGCAGCGTTGTGCTCGGGTTAGCCAAAAACATTCAGTACTTC	CSVVLGLAKNIQYF
TRBJ1-3	many	TRBD1	TRBV30	TGTGCCTGGAGTAGGGACAGCGGGTCTGGAAACACCATATATTTT	CAWSRDSGSGNTIYF
TRBJ1-2	many	-	TRBV18	TGTGCCAGCTCACCAAAAATCGAAGCAAACCGGGATGGCTACACCTTC	CASSPKIEANRDGYTF
TRBJ2-2	-	-	TRBV10-3	TGTGCCATCAGTGTCCCAAACACCGGGGAGCTGTTTTTT	CAISVPNTGELFF
TRBJ1-2	once	-	TRBV25-1	TGTGCCAGCAGTGGCGCAGGGGGCTACACCTTC	CASSGAGGYTF
TRBJ2-1	few	TRBD1	TRBV7-2	TGTGCCAGCAGCTTATATGGGACAGGGTGGATCCCTGAGGCGCGGGAGCAGTTCTTC	CASSLYGTGWIPEAREQFF
TRBJ1-2	-	-	TRBV29-1	TGCAGCGCTTCTAGGTCATCCACTATCGGCTACACCTTC	CSASRSSTIGYTF
TRBJ1-2	few	-	TRBV11-2	TGTGCCAGCAGTTTAGGGTTTGGAGGCTATGGCTACACCTTC	CASSLGFGGYGYTF
TRBJ1-2	few	TRBD1	TRBV30	TGTGCCTGGACCGGACAGGGGGCAGGAGGCTACACCTTC	CAWTGQGAGGYTF
TRBJ2-6	-	-	TRBV25-1	TGTGCCAGCAGTGAAGGAGGCAGGGCCAACGTCCTGACTTTC	CASSEGGRANVLTF
TRBJ1-2	-	-	TRBV2	TGTGCCAGCACTCGTGATGAGGCTACCTTAAACTATGGCTACACCTTC	CASTRDEATLNYGYTF
TRBJ2-5	few	TRBD2	TRBV7-8	TGTGCCAGCAGCTCCTGGGGTAGCGGGGGGGCTCGGGAGACCCAGTACTTC	CASSSWGSGGARETQYF
TRBJ1-2	few	TRBD1	TRBV11-2	TGTGCCAGCAGCTTAGGACAGGGTCCCCCCTATGGCTACACCTTC	CASSLGQGPPYGYTF
TRBJ2-7	few	-	TRBV29-1	TGCAGCGTTGGTCGAGACAGGAACCACGAGCAGTACTTC	CSVGRDRNHEQYF
TRBJ1-1	-	-	TRBV29-1	TGCAGCGTTGCTAATAGACAGAATTTGAACACTGAAGCTTTCTTT	CSVANRQNLNTEAFF
TRBJ2-7	-	-	TRBV7-2	TGTGCCAGCAGCTCCCAAAGCATGGGCGAGCAGTACTTC	CASSSQSMGEQYF
TRBJ1-4	-	-	TRBV5-1	TGCGCCAGCAGCTTGTCGGGGGCGAGTGAAAAACTGTTTTTT	CASSLSGASEKLFF
TRBJ1-2	-	TRBD1	TRBV27	TGTGCCAGCAGTCCAGGGGACAGGTGGTCTGGTAGAACCTACACCTTC	CASSPGDRWSGRTYTF
TRBJ2-5	-	-	TRBV9	TGTGCCAGCAGCGTAGGCGGGGGCAAACAAGAGACCCAGTACTTC	CASSVGGGKQETQYF
TRBJ2-3	few	-	TRBV30	TGTGCCTGGAGTGTTAAGAGGGATGGAGATACGCAGTATTTT	CAWSVKRDGDTQYF
TRBJ2-5	many	-	TRBV5-6	TGTGCCAGCACCCGGGGGTTCGAAGAGACCCAGTACTTC	CASTRGFEETQYF
TRBJ2-5	few	TRBD2	TRBV2	TGTGCCAGCAGTGGGGCGGGGGGGCCTCAAGAGACCCAGTACTTC	CASSGAGGPQETQYF
TRBJ2-1	-	TRBD2	TRBV2	TGTGCCAGCAGTTGGACTAGCGGGGGAGGTGAGCAGTTCTTC	CASSWTSGGGEQFF
TRBJ1-2	-	-	TRBV29-1	TGCAGCGCCGGCCAGGGTCGGCAGGACTATGGCTACACCTTC	CSAGQGRQDYGYTF
TRBJ1-2	-	TRBD1	TRBV28	TGTGCCACCCGGAGGGACAGGGTAGGCGGCTACACCTTC	CATRRDRVGGYTF
TRBJ2-7	-	TRBD1	TRBV5-1	TGCGCCAGCAGCTTGATAGGGGACAGGGGCCACGAGCAGTACTTC	CASSLIGDRGHEQYF
TRBJ1-1	-	-	TRBV11-2	TGTGCCAGCAGCCGACAGTTATCGAACACTGAAGCTTTCTTT	CASSRQLSNTEAFF
TRBJ2-7	few	TRBD2	TRBV28	TGTGCCAGCAGCCGCGGGGGGAACTCCTACGAGCAGTACTTC	CASSRGGNSYEQYF
TRBJ1-6	-	-	TRBV5-1	TGCGCCAGCAGCTTGAGTACCATTTATTCACCCCTCCACTTT	CASSLSTIYSPLHF
TRBJ2-1	few	TRBD1	TRBV7-9	TGTGCCAGCAGCTTATATGGGACAGGACTCTACAATGAGCAGTTCTTC	CASSLYGTGLYNEQFF
TRBJ1-1	-	-	TRBV20-1	TGCAGTGCCAGGGTGGTACCTGAAGCTTTCTTT	CSARVVPEAFF
TRBJ2-7	-	-	TRBV29-1	TGCAGCGTTGAGCACTCCTACGAGCAGTACTTC	CSVEHSYEQYF
TRBJ2-5	-	TRBD1	TRBV11-2	TGTGCCAGCAGCTCTGACAGGGGAGGAGAGACCCAGTACTTC	CASSSDRGGETQYF
TRBJ1-4	few	-	TRBV11-2	TGTGCCAGCAGCTTAGGAATAGGGGAAAAACTGTTTTTT	CASSLGIGEKLFF
TRBJ1-5	-	TRBD1	TRBV29-1	TGCAGCGTTGGACAGGGGCAGGATCAGCCCCAGCATTTT	CSVGQGQDQPQHF
TRBJ2-6	-	-	TRBV4-3	TGCGCCAGCAGCCAGGGAGACTCTGGGGCCAACGTCCTGACTTTC	CASSQGDSGANVLTF
TRBJ1-2	few	-	TRBV10-1	TGCGCCACCAGCCGGACAGTGGACTATGGCTACACCTTC	CATSRTVDYGYTF
TRBJ1-2	-	-	TRBV2	TGTGCCAGCACGCTAGGGATCTACACCTTC	CASTLGIYTF
TRBJ1-1	-	-	TRBV19	TGTGCCAGTAGTTTTTACAGGAACACTGAAGCTTTCTTT	CASSFYRNTEAFF
TRBJ1-2	-	-	TRBV15	TGTGCCACCAGCAGAGTGTTCAGAGAGAACTATGGCTACACCTTC	CATSRVFRENYGYTF
TRBJ2-7	-	-	TRBV29-1	TGCAGCGTTGAAACGGGTTACGAGCAGTACTTC	CSVETGYEQYF
TRBJ1-5	-	-	TRBV21-1	TGTGCCAGCACCACTAGGGACACCAGCAATCAGCCCCAGCATTTT	CASTTRDTSNQPQHF
TRBJ2-7	-	-	TRBV30	TGTGCCTGGAGTCTACCCCCAGGAGCCTACGAGCAGTACTTC	CAWSLPPGAYEQYF
TRBJ2-7	-	-	TRBV7-2	TGTGCCAGCAGCTTAGTCCCGGACCGCTACGAGCAGTACTTC	CASSLVPDRYEQYF
TRBJ2-3	-	-	TRBV29-1	TGCAGCGTTGATAGTTTGATCCAGGGGAGCACAGATACGCAGTATTTT	CSVDSLIQGSTDTQYF
TRBJ2-1	-	TRBD1	TRBV5-1	TGCGCCAGCAGCGCCGGCCGGGACAGGGTCTACAATGAGCAGTTCTTC	CASSAGRDRVYNEQFF
TRBJ1-3	few	TRBD1	TRBV9	TGTGCCAGCAGCGTAACAGGGGCTAGTACCTCTGGAAACACCATATATTTT	CASSVTGASTSGNTIYF
TRBJ1-1	few	TRBD1	TRBV29-1	TGCAGCGTCGCAAGACAGGGGAACACTGAAGCTTTCTTT	CSVARQGNTEAFF
TRBJ2-5	-	TRBD2	TRBV6-1	TGTGCCAGCAGTGACATCAGCGGGGGGGCCGTCGAGACCCAGTACTTC	CASSDISGGAVETQYF
TRBJ2-5	-	TRBD1	TRBV6-5	TGTGCCAGCAGTTACTATGGACAGGGCCAAGAGACCCAGTACTTC	CASSYYGQGQETQYF
TRBJ1-1	-	-	TRBV7-9	TGTGCCAGCAGCCCCCGAGACCTCACTCCCCATGGGGCTTTCTTT	CASSPRDLTPHGAFF
TRBJ2-5	few	TRBD2	TRBV7-2	TGTGCCAGCAGCTTAAGCGGGGGGCCTCAAGAGACCCAGTACTTC	CASSLSGGPQETQYF
TRBJ2-2	-	-	TRBV25-1	TGTGCCAGCAGTGAATATACGGGACGCTCGAACACCGGGGAGCTGTTTTTT	CASSEYTGRSNTGELFF
TRBJ2-7	-	-	TRBV5-1	TGCGCCAGCAGTTCCGGATCCTACGAGCAGTACTTC	CASSSGSYEQYF
TRBJ2-3	-	-	TRBV25-1	TGTGCCAGCACTCCCGTGGGCCCGTCGACAGATACGCAGTATTTT	CASTPVGPSTDTQYF